This T cell receptor beta chain was recovered during a study of tissue T cells after allogeneic stem cell transplantation. The sample's time point: mouse harvest day 7 after allogeneic transplant. Mouse grafts combined 10^7 T-cell-depleted bone marrow cells with 10^6 splenic CD5+ T cells. This mouse GVHD model was MHC-mismatched B6 to BALB/c, profiled day 7 or 14. The protocol was immunoSEQ multiplex PCR, while the TCRdb copy is restricted to in-frame clones and leaves out a portion. In the table there are about 6,600 clones, less than 60% of which are singletons. Germline V CDR1 and CDR2: KGHPV, FQNQEV (reference sequence). Trimming stripped 1 base from V and 0 bases from J, with 3 bases between. The CDR3 has 13 amino acids. Study-level results: Shared clones across patients were few; motif clustering revealed tissue-specific shared signatures. Only a limited share of tissue TCRs appeared in blood or spleen.

About this clone itself: Its specificity is unknown. Here the gene names and germline are mouse. Sequencing ends 1 residue short of the CDR3 end; the germline J gene provides the rest.

This chain joins TRBV26 and TRBJ1-1; no clear D. The sequencing input was lymph node tissue. The sequence derives from a female BALB/c mouse given C57BL/6 T cells with graft-versus-host disease after an allogeneic hematopoietic cell transplant. CDR3 bases read: TGTGCCAGCAGTCTGTATGCAAACACAGAAGTCTTC. Translated, it gives CASSLYANTEVF. The full CDR3 sequence reads CASSLYANTEVFF.